This TCR beta chain stems from a study of graft-versus-host responses after intestinal transplantation (dated by TCRdb to about 2021). Describing the broader study: The transplants that recipients got were multivisceral, liver-intestinal, or isolated intestinal. Anti-thymocyte globulin induction was given to all recipients, followed by maintenance tacrolimus and steroids for 2 to 4 years. After intestinal transplantation, graft-versus-host and host-versus-graft alloreactive T cell clones were followed in the graft, circulation and bone marrow using bulk TCR-beta CDR3 sequencing. Alloreactive clones were identified by sequencing pre-transplant mixed lymphocyte reaction products and comparing them with unstimulated pre-transplant donor and recipient T cells. The cohort enrolled 20 to 30 intestinal transplant recipients, one of whom was a retransplant, and a few patients without pretransplant specimens were excluded. Donor T cell macrochimerism was defined as a peak of at least 4% donor T cells among recipient peripheral blood mononuclear cells. Instead of going to the commercial service, samples from a few later patients were sequenced in-house on an Illumina MiSeq and processed with MiXCR. Study-wide findings and limitations: The relatively low number and heterogeneity of intestinal transplant patients limited the conclusions. GvH clones were found in recipient bone marrow, and some of the GvH clones appeared earlier in ileal mucosa or blood, which is consistent with an intestinal mucosal origin. Early after transplant, peak levels of circulating GvH clones were associated with declines in HvG clones. In patients with donor T cell macrochimerism, the allografts had high GvH to HvG T cell clonal ratios.

Libraries came from the immunoSEQ multiplex PCR assay. In most patients, genomic DNA was isolated using the Qiagen DNeasy Blood and Tissue Kit and sent frozen to Adaptive Biotechnologies for TCR sequencing. Adaptive Biotechnologies carried out high-throughput TCR-beta CDR3 sequencing of genomic DNA for most patients. In the authors' own workflow: TCR sequencing data for around 19 patients were retrieved from Adaptive's ImmunoSEQ software; a few other patients were processed with MiXCR and VDJtools. To correct CD4 versus CD8 sorting errors, any sequence found in both subsets at a frequency ratio below 5:1 was removed. CDR3 nucleotide sequences shared between donor and recipient were removed because the origin of such sequences could not be assigned. At least 2-fold expansion over unstimulated cells and a minimum CFSE-low frequency of 0.002% (template counts) or 0.001% (read counts) were required for clones to be classified as alloreactive. Clones detected in sequenced pre-transplant spleen, lymph node, or MLR CFSE-low populations of the donor or recipient were defined as mappable. The cumulative frequency of alloreactive clones was calculated as a percentage of all sequences, weighted by copy number. What TCRdb holds here is the immuneACCESS table cut down to in-frame rearrangements. Part of the clones is not present; checked against another copy, under half of the missing clones reflect an unresolved V gene, and the others are unexplained. The V and J calls and clone size come from that table; D and trimming were worked out from the DNA. The sample records over 40,000 clones, roughly 95% of which are singletons. The ten top clones hold less than 0.65% of the sample.

The sample's time point label is to be understood as: cells obtained before transplantation from donor or recipient. CD3+CD4+ and CD3+CD8+ populations were FACS-sorted from unstimulated pre-transplant donor and recipient cells taken from spleen or lymph nodes. The CDR3, from cysteine to phenylalanine, totals 15 residues. CDR3 DNA is the only sequence kept; it has 45 bases, read in frame from the first base. V is pruned by 5 bases and J by 5 bases, leaving 10 bases of the junction without a gene match. The germline V gene gives CDR1 as SGHVS and CDR2 as FNYEAQ. Points on this clone: Its antigen remains undetermined. It has no much larger one-base neighbor in the sample; base qualities were not kept.

The V and J genes are TRBV7-6 and TRBJ1-2; 8 middle bases align to TRBD1. The input for sequencing was unstimulated CD8+ T cells sorted from spleen or lymph node cells, taken before transplant. This receptor was taken from a human donor who was the organ donor for an intestinal transplant. CDR3 protein: CASSPRTGLLYGYTF. The nucleotide sequence reads TGTGCCAGCAGCCCCAGGACAGGGTTGCTTTATGGCTACACCTTC.